A single sample is the source of the 25 T cell receptor beta chains below, sequenced in a study of T cell responses to AZD1222 COVID-19 vaccine. Libraries were prepared by immunoSEQ multiplex PCR; TCRdb keeps only in-frame clonotypes and omits some of them. Counted here are about 170,000 clones, roughly nine tenths occurring once; the ten biggest clones make up 6.9%. Sequencing used peripheral blood, obtained on day 0 of AZD1222 vaccination. Source of these receptors: an adult in good health.

V gene TRBV27 combines with J gene TRBJ2-7; no firm D call. The V end was cut by 8 bases, the J end by 4 bases, with 15 bases between. This CDR3 comprises 13 residues. Germline V gene data show CDR1 as MNHEY and CDR2 as SMNVEV (reference sequence). The CDR3 spells CASAPGFGYEQYF. CDR3 nucleotides: TGTGCCAGCGCTCCTGGTTTTGGTTACGAGCAGTACTTC.

This clone was detected once. This chain connects TRBV9 to TRBJ1-1, with 7 bases matching TRBD1. The CDR3 totals 14 residues. The V segment lost 0 bases and the J segment 9 bases; nucleotides outside the gene matches: 8. Germline CDR1 SGDLS, CDR2 YYNGEE. Here the CDR3 reads CASSVAGGTDKAFF. CDR3 DNA sequence: TGTGCCAGCAGCGTAGCAGGGGGGACGGACAAAGCTTTCTTT.

As DNA, the CDR3 is TGTGCCAGCAGCTTAACTAGCGGGTACAATGAGCAGTTCTTC. This encodes CASSLTSGYNEQFF. This sequence joins TRBV7-8 and TRBJ2-1; 9 positions match TRBD2. Germline CDR1 reads SGHVS; CDR2 reads FQNEAQ. The CDR3 totals 14 residues. V dropped 2 bases and J dropped 4; count of bases not matched to a gene: 0.

The V call is TRBV7-9, the J call TRBJ2-3; 9 nucleotides agree with TRBD1. The CDR3 consists of 17 residues. The germline gives CDR1 SEHNR, CDR2 FQNEAQ (reference sequence). V lost 5 bases and J lost 5; bases outside the gene matches: 14. This CDR3 is CASSNPAATGGVDTQYF. The CDR3 DNA sequence: TGTGCCAGCAGCAACCCAGCCGCGACAGGGGGAGTAGATACGCAGTATTTT.

The CDR3 sequence: CASSYTTGQSSYEQYF. Here the CDR3 DNA reads TGTGCCAGCAGTTACACGACAGGACAGAGCTCCTACGAGCAGTACTTC. The chain carries TRBV6-2 or TRBV6-3 and TRBJ2-7; D is possibly TRBD1 (6 bases). Trimming removed 2 bases from V and 0 bases from J, with 14 bases in between. CDR1 and CDR2 (germline): MNHEY, SVGEGT. The CDR3 runs to 16 residues.

On this clone itself: At one boundary the junction diverges from the germline segment, which might be a read error. The chain employs TRBV4-2 and TRBJ1-6, with D possibly matching TRBD1 (6 bases). CDR1 LGHNA and CDR2 YNFKEQ come from the germline V gene. The length of the CDR3 is 13 residues. The CDR3 sequence: CASGQDRNSPLHF. For the CDR3, the DNA is TGTGCCAGCGGCCAAGACAGGAATTCACCCCTCCACTTT.

This sequence joins TRBV6-5 and TRBJ2-7; TRBD1 matches at 8 bases. The junction had 5 bases not matched to a gene; V was cut back by 5 bases and J by 5 bases. CDR1 is MNHEY and CDR2 is SVGAGI in the germline V gene. CDR3 length equals 13 residues. The CDR3 DNA reads as TGTGCCAGCAGTCAGGGACAGGCGAACGAGCAGTACTTC. The encoded protein is CASSQGQANEQYF.

The V gene is TRBV27, the J gene TRBJ2-7; D unresolved. The CDR3 has 13 amino acids. V lost 0 bases and J lost 0, with 3 bases in between. Germline V gives CDR1 MNHEY, CDR2 SMNVEV (reference sequence). The CDR3 reads CASSLSASYEQYF. The DNA for the CDR3 is TGTGCCAGCAGTTTATCGGCCTCCTACGAGCAGTACTTC.

The chain recombines TRBV5-5 with TRBJ2-7; D gene unclear. Trimming pared 0 bases from V and 4 bases from J, leaving 8 bases between. This CDR3 contains 13 residues. The germline gives CDR1 SGHKS, CDR2 YYEKEE (reference sequence). The CDR3 spells CASSLVYGYEQYF. CDR3 in DNA: TGTGCCAGCAGCTTGGTCTATGGTTACGAGCAGTACTTC.

V is TRBV6-5 and J is TRBJ1-1; 8 positions agree with TRBD1. The junction had 5 bases not matched to a gene; V was cut back by 5 bases and J by 6 bases. Germline loops: CDR1 MNHEY, CDR2 SVGAGI. This CDR3 comprises 13 residues. CDR3 sequence: CASSNDRGAEAFF. The CDR3 DNA sequence: TGTGCCAGCAGTAACGACAGGGGTGCTGAAGCTTTCTTT.

CDR3 loop: CASSPTGISGANVLTF. The CDR3 bases are TGTGCCAGCAGCCCAACAGGGATCTCTGGGGCCAACGTCCTGACTTTC. The rearrangement joins TRBV7-3 to TRBJ2-6; D might be TRBD1 (6 bases). This CDR3 region has 16 residues. CDR1 is SGHTA, CDR2 FQGTGA, per germline. Trimming took 5 bases from V and 0 from J, leaving 11 bases between them. Based on the CDR3 plus reference TRBV7-3 and TRBJ2-6, the full variable domain is GAGVSQTPSNKVTEKGKYVELRCDPISGHTALYWYRQSLGQGPEFLIYFQGTGAADDSGLPNDRFFAVRPEGSVSTLKIQRTERGDSAVYLCASSPTGISGANVLTFGAGSRLTVL.

The chain recombines TRBV11-2 with TRBJ1-2; 7 bases match TRBD1. Germline lookup yields CDR1 SGHAT and CDR2 FQNNGV. The CDR3 length is 14 residues. Trimming took 5 bases from V and 3 from J; bases not matched to a gene: 6. The CDR3 loop is CASSTPQGDYGYTF. For the CDR3, the DNA is TGTGCCAGCAGCACCCCCCAGGGGGACTATGGCTACACCTTC.

CDR3 nucleotide sequence: TGCGCCAGCAGCTTATCGTCTTTGGGGGGCGAGCAGTACGTC. Translating it yields CASSLSSLGGEQYV. This chain uses TRBV5-1 with TRBJ2-7; D might be TRBD2 (6 bases). V was clipped by 2 bases and J by 6 bases, with 15 bases between them. Germline assignment: CDR1 SGHRS and CDR2 YFSETQ. This CDR3 has 14 amino acids.

The chain has TRBV6-2 or TRBV6-3 and TRBJ1-1; TRBD1 matches 7 bases. CDR1 MNHEY and CDR2 SVGEGT come from the germline V gene. This CDR3 spans 12 amino acids. With V trimmed by 2 bases and J by 10 bases, 4 bases remained unmatched. CDR3 sequence reads: CASSYDRARAFF. DNA for the CDR3: TGTGCCAGCAGTTACGACAGGGCTCGAGCTTTCTTT.

This chain joins TRBV7-9 and TRBJ2-3; TRBD1 matches 9 bases. J lost 6 bases, V lost 4 bases, and 8 bases had no gene match. CDR1 and CDR2 from the germline V gene are SEHNR and FQNEAQ (reference sequence). This CDR3 is 15 amino acids long. CDR3 in DNA: TGTGCCAGCAGCTCCCGGACAGGGGCATCGGATACGCAGTATTTT. It yields the protein CASSSRTGASDTQYF.

The V call is TRBV2, the J call TRBJ1-2; 8 bases map to TRBD1. CDR3 length equals 15 residues. The junction had 10 bases not matched to a gene; V was cut back by 6 bases and J by 4 bases. In germline, CDR1 is SNHLY, CDR2 FYNNEI. CDR3 bases: TGTGCCAGCAGGGGGACAGGAGGGTTCTTCTATGGCTACACCTTC. Its translation: CASRGTGGFFYGYTF.

The rearrangement links TRBV4-2 to TRBJ2-2, with 15 bases that match TRBD2. CDR3 length: 19 residues. Germline V gene sequence: CDR1 LGHNA, CDR2 YNFKEQ. With V trimmed by 1 base and J by 2 bases, 5 bases remained unmatched. CDR3 amino acids: CASSQAGLAGGPNTGELFF. CDR3 DNA sequence: TGTGCCAGCAGCCAAGCGGGACTAGCGGGGGGCCCTAACACCGGGGAGCTGTTTTTT.

The chain employs TRBV19 and TRBJ2-1; D is ambiguous. Looked up from germline, CDR1 is LNHDA and CDR2 is SQIVND (reference sequence). The V end was cut by 6 bases, the J end by 0 bases, with 12 bases between. This CDR3 contains 15 residues. In nucleotides, the CDR3 is TGTGCCAGTAGGTTGACATATAGCTCCTACAATGAGCAGTTCTTC. This codes for CASRLTYSSYNEQFF.

The chain uses TRBV28 and TRBJ1-5; D call uncertain. The V gene's germline CDR1 is MDHEN and CDR2 SYDVKM. The CDR3 contains 15 residues. V lost 3 bases, J lost 2 bases, and 11 bases lay in between. The CDR3 sequence: CASSFRSARNQPQHF. DNA of the CDR3: TGTGCCAGCAGTTTTAGGTCCGCTCGCAATCAGCCCCAGCATTTT.

The genes are TRBV7-2 and TRBJ2-7, with D tentatively TRBD2 (7 bases). CDR1 SGHTA and CDR2 FQGNSA come from the germline V gene. Trimming left V 3 bases short and J 4 bases short, with 16 bases between. CDR3 length: 15 amino acids. The CDR3 sequence is CASSFSRGAGYEQYF. For the CDR3, the DNA is TGTGCCAGCAGCTTCAGCCGGGGGGCAGGGTACGAGCAGTACTTC.

This clone appeared a few times. This chain uses TRBV5-1 with TRBJ2-5, with TRBD2 identical over 12 bases. The CDR3 loop spans 21 amino acids. CDR1 is SGHRS and CDR2 is YFSETQ in the germline V gene. With 1 base clipped from V and 5 bases from J, the junction kept 21 bases outside the gene matches. CDR3 DNA: TGCGCCAGCAGCTTGATTACGGCTAGCGGGGGGGCAACGAGCTTCTCGGAGACCCAGTACTTC. Translated: CASSLITASGGATSFSETQYF.

J is TRBJ1-1 and V is TRBV4-1; D perhaps matches TRBD1 (6 bases). Trimming shortened V by 1 base and J by 5 bases, and 11 bases separated the two germline ends. This CDR3 spans 14 amino acids. From germline, CDR1 is MGHRA and CDR2 YSYEKL. This CDR3 reads CASSQVGGKTEAFF. CDR3 DNA sequence: TGCGCCAGCAGCCAAGTAGGGGGGAAAACTGAAGCTTTCTTT.

This clone was counted only a few times. The genes are TRBV19 and TRBJ2-3; D gene uncertain. Trimming took off 7 bases at V and 3 bases at J, with 11 bases between the two ends. In germline, CDR1 is LNHDA, CDR2 SQIVND (reference sequence). This CDR3 is built from 13 residues. The CDR3: CASNGLQTDTQYF. CDR3 nucleotides: TGTGCCAGTAACGGCCTACAAACAGATACGCAGTATTTT.

CDR3 loop: CASSLAVAGGASSYNEQFF. The CDR3 nucleotides are TGTGCCAGCAGCTTAGCGGTAGCGGGGGGCGCGAGCTCCTACAATGAGCAGTTCTTC. The V and J genes are TRBV7-2 and TRBJ2-1; 10 nucleotides match TRBD2. Trimming cost V 0 bases and J 0 bases; bases outside gene matches: 8. In germline, CDR1 is SGHTA, CDR2 FQGNSA. The length of the CDR3 is 19 residues. Full variable domain (outside the CDR3, taken from reference TRBV7-2 and TRBJ2-1): GAGVSQSPSNKVTEKGKDVELRCDPISGHTALYWYRQSLGQGLEFLIYFQGNSAPDKSGLPSDRFSAERTGGSVSTLTIQRTQQEDSAVYLCASSLAVAGGASSYNEQFFGPGTRLTVL.

This chain uses TRBV5-4 with TRBJ2-3; 8 bases line up with TRBD2. The germline V gene has CDR1 SGHNT and CDR2 YYREEE (reference sequence). Germline trimming cut 4 bases from V and 10 bases from J; bases unmatched to any gene: 11. The CDR3 loop spans 14 amino acids. In nucleotides, the CDR3 is TGTGCCAGCAGCGGACGGGGGGGAGAGTTAGCGCAGTATTTT. Its translation is CASSGRGGELAQYF.